The 24 T cell receptor beta chains below all came from one sample that was sequenced in a study of CD8 T cells in ankylosing spondylitis. In TCRdb, the 5' RACE reads were re-called with MiXCR into one record per CDR3 protein. The sample includes approximately 150,000 distinct CDR3 sequences, more than 15% of them seen just once. Their antigen targets remain unknown. Overall study findings and caveats: The study identified a TCR beta motif of under ten highly homologous variants that appeared characteristic of ankylosing spondylitis blood.

Sequenced material: blood, either unsorted or a sorted T cell fraction (not recorded which). These receptor sequences come from a male donor with ankylosing spondylitis.

This clonotype occurred many times. The J gene is TRBJ2-7, the V gene TRBV12-3 or TRBV12-4; 10 bases align to TRBD1. This CDR3 contains 14 residues. V shed 3 bases, J shed 4 bases, and the junction held 3 bases outside the gene matches. The CDR3 DNA reads TGTGCCAGCAGTTTCGACAGGGGGCTGTACGAGCAGTACTTC. This translates into CASSFDRGLYEQYF.

This clonotype was detected only a few times. This chain links TRBV27 with TRBJ2-1; 11 nucleotides match TRBD2. Germline V gives CDR1 MNHEY, CDR2 SMNVEV (reference sequence). This CDR3 has 15 amino acids. V was clipped by 6 bases and J by 3 bases; unmatched bases: 4. In nucleotides, the CDR3 is TGTGCCAGCAGCACCGGGACTAGCGGCTACAATGAGCAGTTCTTC. It specifies CASSTGTSGYNEQFF.

There are many counts of this clonotype. The chain has TRBV29-1 and TRBJ2-7, with TRBD2 matching over 11 bases. V was clipped by 1 base and J by 3 bases; unmatched bases: 14. The CDR3 extends over 18 amino acids. Per the germline V gene, CDR1 is SQVTM and CDR2 is ANQGSEA. CDR3 in amino acids: CSVEAPGTSGGGGYEQYF. CDR3 nucleotides: TGCAGCGTTGAAGCCCCCGGGACTAGCGGAGGCGGGGGCTACGAGCAGTACTTC.

This clonotype was observed a few times. The chain joins TRBV27 to TRBJ1-5; D is possibly TRBD1 (5 bases). V shed 5 bases and J shed 1 base, with 12 bases lying between them. The CDR3 is made up of 15 amino acids. Germline CDR1 MNHEY, CDR2 SMNVEV (reference sequence). CDR3 coding DNA: TGTGCCAGCAGTGCACGGGGGGGAAGCAATCAGCCCCAGCATTTT. Its protein is CASSARGGSNQPQHF.

This chain joins TRBV2 and TRBJ2-7; TRBD2 is a possible D gene (5 bases). Germline lookup yields CDR1 SNHLY and CDR2 FYNNEI. V lost 6 bases to trimming and J lost 0 bases, with 15 bases between them. CDR3 size: 15 residues. The DNA for the CDR3 is TGTGCCAGCAGAGGGTCTAGCCACGGCTCCTACGAGCAGTACTTC. It encodes CASRGSSHGSYEQYF.

V is TRBV7-9 and J is TRBJ2-3, with 13 bases lining up with TRBD2. CDR3 length equals 16 residues. With V trimmed by 5 bases and J by 6 bases, 8 bases remained unmatched. The germline V gene has CDR1 SEHNR and CDR2 FQNEAQ (reference sequence). CDR3: CASSATLAGGADTQYF. CDR3 nucleotides: TGTGCCAGCAGCGCGACACTAGCGGGAGGGGCCGATACGCAGTATTTT.

The CDR3 DNA reads as TGTGCCAGCAGTTTCGGGGCGTCCGGTTACGAGCAGTACTTC. Translated: CASSFGASGYEQYF. The chain links TRBV12-3 or TRBV12-4 to TRBJ2-7; D may match TRBD1 or TRBD2 (5 bases each). V was shortened by 3 bases and J by 4 bases, with 13 bases between the two germline ends. The CDR3 has 14 amino acids.

The chain combines TRBV27 with TRBJ2-5; tentatively, D is TRBD2 (5 bases). Germline CDR1 MNHEY, CDR2 SMNVEV (reference sequence). Trimming removed 6 bases at V and 10 bases at J, with 15 bases between. This CDR3 contains 12 residues. The CDR3 DNA follows: TGTGCCAGCAGCCGAACCGGGATGGTCCAGTACTTC. It is translated as CASSRTGMVQYF.

The V call is TRBV5-8, the J call TRBJ2-7, with a tentative D call TRBD2 (5 bases). The V and J ends lost 4 bases and 5 bases respectively, with 19 bases between them. The germline gives CDR1 SGHTS, CDR2 YDEGEE. The CDR3 extends over 15 amino acids. The CDR3 region is CASSSLRELLDEQYF. In nucleotides, the CDR3 is TGTGCCAGCAGCAGCCTCCGGGAACTACTAGACGAGCAGTACTTC.

This clonotype has just a few counts. V is TRBV11-2 and J is TRBJ2-1; maybe TRBD2 (5 bases). This CDR3 contains 18 residues. V shed 3 bases and J shed 3 bases, with 21 bases lying between them. Germline V gene lookup returns CDR1 SGHAT and CDR2 FQNNGV. The CDR3 protein is CASSLGSGLGTFYNEQFF. The DNA of the CDR3 is TGTGCCAGCAGCTTGGGGTCGGGGTTAGGAACCTTCTACAATGAGCAGTTCTTC. The whole variable domain, remainder taken from reference TRBV11-2 and TRBJ2-1, is EAGVAQSPRYKIIEKRQSVAFWCNPISGHATLYWYQQILGQGPKLLIQFQNNGVVDDSQLPKDRFSAERLKGVDSTLKIQPAKLEDSAVYLCASSLGSGLGTFYNEQFFGPGTRLTVL.

The chain's CDR3 is CASSDLAAAYNEQFF. For the CDR3, the DNA is TGTGCCAGCAGTGATCTAGCGGCTGCCTACAATGAGCAGTTCTTC. The rearrangement links TRBV2 to TRBJ2-1; 7 nucleotides align to TRBD2. V shed 3 bases, J shed 2 bases, and the junction held 4 bases outside the gene matches. CDR1 and CDR2 from the germline V gene are SNHLY and FYNNEI. This CDR3 is 15 amino acids long.

This chain links TRBV4-3 with TRBJ2-7; 7 positions match TRBD2. The germline gives CDR1 LGHNA, CDR2 YSLEER. The CDR3 totals 17 residues. With V trimmed by 0 bases and J by 4 bases, 12 bases remained unmatched. The CDR3 loop reads CASSQDLVGGSLYEQYF. CDR3 DNA: TGCGCCAGCAGCCAAGACTTGGTGGGCGGGAGTTTGTACGAGCAGTACTTC.

This clonotype was seen at least ten times. This chain's CDR3 is CASSDEGRIPQETQYF. DNA of the CDR3: TGTGCCAGCAGTGACGAGGGACGGATACCCCAAGAGACCCAGTACTTC. The chain joins TRBV12-3 or TRBV12-4 to TRBJ2-5, with D tentatively TRBD1 or TRBD2 (5 bases each). The V and J ends lost 5 bases and 1 base respectively, with 17 bases between them. This CDR3 is built from 16 residues.

The chain joins TRBV29-1 to TRBJ1-5; 8 nucleotides line up with TRBD1. J was trimmed by 7 bases and V by 7 bases; bases with no gene match: 12. There are 14 residues in the CDR3. CDR1 and CDR2 (germline): SQVTM, ANQGSEA. As DNA, the CDR3 is TGCAGCGACAGGGGAGGACAGGGTGGGCAGCCCCAGCATTTT. Protein sequence: CSDRGGQGGQPQHF.

The V gene is TRBV29-1, the J gene TRBJ2-5, with TRBD1 identical over 12 bases. CDR1 is SQVTM and CDR2 is ANQGSEA in the germline V gene. There are 15 residues in the CDR3. V lost 0 bases to trimming and J lost 5 bases; unmatched junction nucleotides: 4. In DNA form, the CDR3 reads TGCAGCGTTGAAGATTGGGACAGGGGGCGGGAGACCCAGTACTTC. Translated, it gives CSVEDWDRGRETQYF.

This clonotype showed up many times. The genes are TRBV29-1 and TRBJ2-1; D remains ambiguous. The germline CDR1 and CDR2 sequences are SQVTM and ANQGSEA. V lost 7 bases and J lost 0, with 10 bases in between. The CDR3 is 13 residues long. CDR3 sequence reads: CSGAESSYNEQFF. The CDR3 region has the DNA TGCAGCGGTGCGGAGAGCTCCTACAATGAGCAGTTCTTC.

This clonotype has a handful of counts. The J gene is TRBJ2-1, the V gene TRBV7-2; the match to TRBD2 covers 12 bases. CDR1 is SGHTA, CDR2 FQGNSA, per germline. V shed 6 bases and J 8 bases; nucleotides not matched to a gene: 5. The CDR3 sequence is 14 residues long. CDR3 sequence (DNA): TGTGCCAGCAGTCTTGGACTAGCGGGATATGAGCAGTTCTTC. Residues: CASSLGLAGYEQFF.

This clonotype has more than one count but fewer than ten. The chain is built from TRBV7-6 and TRBJ1-5; D gene uncertain. The V gene's germline CDR1 is SGHVS and CDR2 FNYEAQ. V was cut by 5 bases and J by 0 bases, with 11 bases left in between. The CDR3 is 15 residues long. CDR3 in DNA: TGTGCCAGCAGCCCCCGTGGGGATAGCAATCAGCCCCAGCATTTT. Its protein is CASSPRGDSNQPQHF.

This clonotype was found a few times. The V and J genes are TRBV20-1 and TRBJ1-3; tentative D call: TRBD1 (5 bases). The germline gives CDR1 DFQATT, CDR2 SNEGSKA (reference sequence). Trimming took off 0 bases at V and 2 bases at J, with 8 bases between the two ends. This CDR3 has 14 amino acids. Here the CDR3 reads CSARDLGPGNTIYF. The CDR3 DNA reads TGCAGTGCTAGAGATTTGGGGCCTGGAAACACCATATATTTT.

This clonotype was recorded a few times. V and J are TRBV29-1 and TRBJ2-5; TRBD2 agrees at 10 bases. This CDR3 is built from 16 residues. The trim removed 4 bases at V and 2 bases at J, leaving 10 bases unmatched. Germline CDR1 and CDR2: SQVTM and ANQGSEA. This CDR3 is CSVGTSGSGGQETQYF. For the CDR3, the DNA is TGCAGCGTTGGGACTAGCGGTTCAGGGGGGCAAGAGACCCAGTACTTC.

This clonotype showed up just a few times. The V call is TRBV2, the J call TRBJ2-2; 10 bases line up with TRBD1. The V gene end was trimmed by 5 bases and the J gene end by 10 bases; junction bases not matched to a gene: 4. Germline-derived CDR1 and CDR2 are SNHLY and FYNNEI. This CDR3 is 13 amino acids long. The CDR3 nucleotides read TGTGCCAGCAGTCAAGACAGGGGGCAGGAGCTGTTTTTT. Translating gives CASSQDRGQELFF. Looking up the rest from reference TRBV2 and TRBJ2-2 gives the full variable domain: EPEVTQTPSHQVTQMGQEVILRCVPISNHLYFYWYRQILGQKVEFLVSFYNNEISEKSEIFDDQFSVERPDGSNFTLKIRSTKLEDSAMYFCASSQDRGQELFFGEGSRLTVL.

In its sample, this clonotype was seen a few times. The chain joins TRBV28 to TRBJ2-7, with 8 positions matching TRBD1. J was trimmed by 3 bases and V by 1 base; bases with no gene match: 8. CDR1 is MDHEN and CDR2 is SYDVKM in the germline V gene. This CDR3 spans 16 amino acids. The CDR3 spells CASSLYAGGWVYEQYF. The CDR3 region has the DNA TGTGCCAGCAGTTTATATGCAGGGGGCTGGGTCTACGAGCAGTACTTC. Variable domain in full (rest from reference TRBV28 and TRBJ2-7): DVKVTQSSRYLVKRTGEKVFLECVQDMDHENMFWYRQDPGLGLRLIYFSYDVKMKEKGDIPEGYSVSREKKERFSLILESASTNQTSMYLCASSLYAGGWVYEQYFGPGTRLTVT.

This clonotype was seen a few times. V and J are TRBV12-3 or TRBV12-4 and TRBJ2-3, with D hard to call. The CDR3 is 13 residues long. The V and J ends lost 2 bases and 4 bases respectively, with 7 bases between them. CDR3 in amino acids: CASSLTAPDTQYF. For the CDR3, the DNA is TGTGCCAGCAGTTTAACAGCGCCAGATACGCAGTATTTT.

The gene calls are TRBV25-1 and TRBJ2-2; D gene uncertain. The V gene's germline CDR1 is MGHDK and CDR2 SYGVNS. Trimming shortened V by 5 bases and J by 7 bases, and 8 bases separated the two germline ends. The CDR3 spans 12 residues. This CDR3 is CASSRAIGELFF. The DNA for the CDR3 is TGTGCCAGCAGTAGGGCAATCGGGGAGCTGTTTTTT.